Listed below are T cell receptor beta chains from one sample, sequenced in a study of regulatory T cells. The protocol was immunoSEQ multiplex PCR, while the TCRdb copy is restricted to in-frame clones and leaves out a portion. Among 15,000 to 20,000 clones listed, 92% were seen once. The sample comprised CD8+ T cells sorted from blood. The receptors here all came from a person under 35 with CD3G deficiency. CDR3s leave out the opening cysteine and the closing phenylalanine or tryptophan. Part of the rows lack a size; the others show once, few, many or a class for expanded clones.

j_call	v_call	clone_size	cdr3_aa
TRBJ2-5	TRBV7-9	-	ASRDRGRETQY
TRBJ2-6	TRBV28	-	ASSTGRLLSGANVLT
TRBJ2-7	TRBV2	-	ASEGRTDTSEQY
TRBJ2-1	TRBV7-2	-	ASSLTVEQF
TRBJ2-1	TRBV27	-	ASGRSSGYYNEQF
TRBJ1-2	TRBV27	once	ASSPSDYGYT
TRBJ1-1	TRBV4-1	-	ASSQGVSRHPIRGAF
TRBJ2-7	TRBV5-1	-	ASSLVERLGEQY
TRBJ2-3	TRBV13	-	ASALGRGTDTQY
TRBJ2-5	TRBV15	once	ATRATGQETQY
TRBJ1-3	TRBV30	once	AWRMGGYSGNTIY
TRBJ1-1	TRBV27	-	ASSLQAGTEAF
TRBJ1-1	TRBV28	-	ASSLRGVNTEAF
TRBJ2-1	TRBV28	-	ASSYTNEQF
TRBJ2-3	TRBV19	-	ASSIRDRVGDTQY
TRBJ1-1	TRBV2	-	ASRPEGQGETEAF
TRBJ2-3	TRBV7-8	-	ASSALGAGSTDTQY
TRBJ2-7	TRBV6-1	-	ASRAGWTYEQY